Each of the 9 T cell receptor beta chains below was sequenced from the same sample in a study of cytomegalovirus exposure and HLA in healthy donors (dated by TCRdb to about 2017). Library prep was done by the immunoSEQ multiplex PCR assay. The multiplex PCR relied on a mix of 60 forward primers for TCR Vbeta segments and 13 reverse primers for TCR Jbeta segments. This immuneACCESS table, as held by TCRdb, lists in-frame sequences with V and J called but not all clones. Of the missing ones, under half trace to an unresolved V gene in checked studies; the others have no known cause. Here the sample has 150,000 to 200,000 clones; roughly 77% occur a single time. The ten largest account for more than 2% of the sample. Specimen: PBMCs. Receptor source: a man aged 50-59 years in good health and CMV-seropositive.

V is TRBV7-2 and J is TRBJ2-1, with TRBD1 matching 8 bases. V lost 5 bases, J lost 6 bases, and 9 bases stayed unmatched. The CDR3 contains 15 residues. In germline, CDR1 is SGHTA, CDR2 FQGNSA. The CDR3 protein is CASSKDREEANEQFF. The CDR3 nucleotides read TGTGCCAGCAGCAAGGACAGGGAGGAAGCCAATGAGCAGTTCTTC. The complete variable domain, with remaining parts taken from reference TRBV7-2 and TRBJ2-1, reads GAGVSQSPSNKVTEKGKDVELRCDPISGHTALYWYRQSLGQGLEFLIYFQGNSAPDKSGLPSDRFSAERTGGSVSTLTIQRTQQEDSAVYLCASSKDREEANEQFFGPGTRLTVL.

This rearrangement joins TRBV4-3 to TRBJ1-6; TRBD1 aligns across 8 bases. Trimming took 0 bases from V and 7 from J; bases not matched to a gene: 8. The CDR3 extends over 17 amino acids. Per germline, CDR1 LGHNA and CDR2 YSLEER. The CDR3 DNA reads as TGCGCCAGCAGCCAAGATCAGGGACAGGCGAGGAATTCACCCCTCCACTTT. This codes for CASSQDQGQARNSPLHF.

V is TRBV7-2 and J is TRBJ2-7; perhaps TRBD2 as D (6 bases). Trimming shortened V by 4 bases and J by 3 bases, and 10 bases separated the two germline ends. CDR1 and CDR2 (germline): SGHTA, FQGNSA. The CDR3 is 13 amino acids. CDR3: CASSYRLGYEQYF. The CDR3 region has the DNA TGTGCCAGCAGCTATCGACTAGGCTACGAGCAGTACTTC.

The rearrangement uses TRBV5-1 and TRBJ2-6, with D perhaps TRBD2 (7 bases). Germline CDR1 and CDR2: SGHRS and YFSETQ. V lost 6 bases to trimming and J lost 0 bases, with 19 bases between them. The CDR3 is made up of 18 amino acids. Written as DNA, the CDR3 is TGCGCCAGCACCTCCGGGGGGACACCGAGCTCTGGGGCCAACGTCCTGACTTTC. This translates into CASTSGGTPSSGANVLTF.

This sequence joins TRBV5-4 and TRBJ1-6, with D perhaps matching TRBD1 (5 bases). Trimming pared 0 bases from V and 5 bases from J, leaving 12 bases between. Germline CDR1 reads SGHNT; CDR2 reads YYREEE (reference sequence). This CDR3 is built from 16 residues. CDR3 residues: CASSLATGPNNSPLHF. In DNA form, the CDR3 reads TGTGCCAGCAGCTTGGCAACAGGTCCGAATAATTCACCCCTCCACTTT. The full variable domain, completed using reference TRBV5-4 and TRBJ1-6, is ETGVTQSPTHLIKTRGQQVTLRCSSQSGHNTVSWYQQALGQGPQFIFQYYREEENGRGNFPPRFSGLQFPNYSSELNVNALELDDSALYLCASSLATGPNNSPLHFGNGTRLTVT.

This chain links TRBV7-6 with TRBJ2-7; 9 bases are shared with TRBD1. There are 15 residues in the CDR3. V was pared by 4 bases and J by 5 bases, with 9 bases of the junction left unmatched. In germline, CDR1 is SGHVS, CDR2 FNYEAQ. CDR3 sequence (DNA): TGTGCCAGCAGCTCAGGACAGGGGTATGAGAACGAGCAGTACTTC. Encoded protein: CASSSGQGYENEQYF.

The genes are TRBV29-1 and TRBJ1-3; maybe TRBD1 (5 bases). Germline V gives CDR1 SQVTM, CDR2 ANQGSEA. V lost 5 bases to trimming and J lost 0 bases, with 11 bases between them. This CDR3 has 14 residues. The CDR3 DNA sequence: TGCAGCGTTTCAGGGCTGAGCTCTGGAAACACCATATATTTT. Translated, it gives CSVSGLSSGNTIYF.

The chain has TRBV27 and TRBJ1-1, with D maybe TRBD1 (5 bases). The CDR3 covers 11 residues. V dropped 2 bases and J dropped 8 bases, with 6 bases sitting between them. Germline assignment: CDR1 MNHEY and CDR2 SMNVEV (reference sequence). The CDR3 reads CASSLRGEAFF. In DNA form, the CDR3 reads TGTGCCAGCAGTTTACGGGGGGAAGCTTTCTTT.

There are a few counts of this clone. Written as DNA, the CDR3 is TGTGCCTGGAGTCCCTTTGGGGGACACGCCTCCTACGAGCAGTACTTC. As protein: CAWSPFGGHASYEQYF. The chain carries TRBV30 and TRBJ2-7; D might be TRBD1 (6 bases). Germline V gene lookup returns CDR1 GTSNPN and CDR2 SVGIG (reference sequence). Trimming stripped 2 bases from V and 0 bases from J, with 17 bases between. The CDR3 is made up of 16 amino acids.